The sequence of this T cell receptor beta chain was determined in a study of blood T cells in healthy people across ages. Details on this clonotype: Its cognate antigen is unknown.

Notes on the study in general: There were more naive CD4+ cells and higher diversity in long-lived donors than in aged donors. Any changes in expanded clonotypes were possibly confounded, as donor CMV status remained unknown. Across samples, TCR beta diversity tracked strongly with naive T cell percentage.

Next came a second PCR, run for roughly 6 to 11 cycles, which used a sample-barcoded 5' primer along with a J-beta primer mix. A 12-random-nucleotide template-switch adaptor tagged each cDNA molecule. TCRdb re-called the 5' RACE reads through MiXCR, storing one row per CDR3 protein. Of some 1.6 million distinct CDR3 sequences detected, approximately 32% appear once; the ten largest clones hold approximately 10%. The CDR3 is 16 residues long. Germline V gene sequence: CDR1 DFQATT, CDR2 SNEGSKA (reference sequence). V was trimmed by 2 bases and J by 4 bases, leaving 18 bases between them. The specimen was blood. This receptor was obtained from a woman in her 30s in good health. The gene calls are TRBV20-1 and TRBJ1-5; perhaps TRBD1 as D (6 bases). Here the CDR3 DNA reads TGCAGTGCTAGACCCACTACAGGGTTTCTTAATCAGCCCCAGCATTTT. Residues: CSARPTTGFLNQPQHF.